What follows describes a single TCR beta chain. Healthy bone marrow donors made up the donors. The donors, nominally healthy at sampling, likely had unrecorded immune exposures. This CDR3 is built from 15 residues. The germline gives CDR1 MGHRA, CDR2 YSYEKL. Trimming cost V 4 bases and J 1 base; bases outside gene matches: 0. A multiplex PCR was run with 60 Vbeta primers and 13 Jbeta primers. Repertoires were generated with immunoSEQ multiplex PCR, while TCRdb's copy carries only in-frame clones and drops some. The data show roughly 150,000 clones, with 82% seen just once and about 1.6% held by the top ten. The data derive from a study of cytomegalovirus exposure and HLA in healthy donors.

The sample comprised PBMCs. V usage is TRBV4-1 and J usage is TRBJ2-1; TRBD2 matches at 11 bases. The receptor comes from a girl between 10 and 17 years old in good health and CMV-seropositive. The CDR3 loop reads CASSRLAGSYNEQFF. The CDR3 DNA reads TGCGCCAGCAGCCGACTAGCGGGATCCTACAATGAGCAGTTCTTC.